Shown below are 21 T cell receptor beta chains from a single sample sequenced in a study of CD8+CD57+ T cells in acquired aplastic anemia. Using genomic DNA as the template, TCR beta VDJ and CDR3 profiling was carried out. MiXCR, run by TCRdb on the reads, gives a single entry per CDR3 protein. The table lists hundreds of thousands of distinct CDR3 sequences, under 80% of them singletons. The sample comprised sorted CD4+, CD8+, or CD8+CD57+ T cells (not recorded which) from PBMCs. The receptors derive from a human donor in good health, serving as a control.

Points on this clonotype: A junction end diverges from the germline sequence, so it may reflect a read error. This rearrangement joins TRBV7-6 to TRBJ2-2, with D possibly called TRBD1 or TRBD2 (5 bases each). The CDR3 has 14 amino acids. Germline CDR1 and CDR2: SGHVS and FNYEAQ. The CDR3 DNA reads as TGTGCCACCAGCCCCGCCTTTGGGACCGGGGAAGCGTTTTTT. This sequence encodes CATSPAFGTGEAFF.

The gene calls are TRBV7-2 and TRBJ2-5; D is possibly TRBD1 or TRBD2 (5 bases each). V lost 5 bases, J lost 14 bases, and 27 bases lay in between. The germline V gene encodes CDR1 SGHTA and CDR2 FQGNSA. The CDR3 runs to 15 residues. CDR3 nucleotide sequence: TGTGCCAGCAGCGACGGGGCGGGCAATGAGCAGTTCTTCTACTTC. This encodes CASSDGAGNEQFFYF. Full variable domain (rest looked up from reference TRBV7-2 and TRBJ2-5): GAGVSQSPSNKVTEKGKDVELRCDPISGHTALYWYRQSLGQGLEFLIYFQGNSAPDKSGLPSDRFSAERTGGSVSTLTIQRTQQEDSAVYLCASSDGAGNEQFFYFGPGTRLLVL.

On this clonotype: Mismatch with germline at one junction end may stem from a read error. The chain joins TRBV7-3 to TRBJ2-2; D ambiguous. The CDR3 runs 15 residues. Germline V gene sequence: CDR1 SGHTA, CDR2 FQGTGA. This CDR3 is CASSLMGGVNSPLLF. In DNA form, the CDR3 reads TGTGCCAGCAGCTTAATGGGTGGTGTCAATTCACCCCTCCTCTTT.

This chain uses TRBV12-3 or TRBV12-4 with TRBJ1-6, with 11 bases that match TRBD1. The CDR3 has 16 amino acids. V lost 5 bases and J lost 5; bases outside the gene matches: 5. CDR3 amino acids: CASSGGQGANNSPLHF. The CDR3 coding sequence is TGTGCCAGCAGTGGCGGACAGGGGGCGAATAATTCACCCCTCCACTTT.

V usage is TRBV12-3 or TRBV12-4 and J usage is TRBJ2-7; 9 bases are shared with TRBD1. The CDR3 contains 16 residues. After removal of 5 bases from V and 7 bases from J, the junction contained 15 bases not matched to a gene. CDR3 loop: CASSVRTGEIRLEQYF. The DNA for the CDR3 is TGTGCCAGCAGTGTCCGGACAGGGGAGATACGTTTAGAGCAGTACTTC.

A word on this clonotype: One end of the junction varies from germline; a read error may be responsible. V is TRBV9 and J is TRBJ1-1; tentative D call: TRBD1 (5 bases). The CDR3 sequence is 14 residues long. Per the germline V gene, CDR1 is SGDLS and CDR2 is YYNGEE. The CDR3 region is CASSVGGVDGEDFF. The CDR3 DNA sequence: TGTGCCAGCAGCGTAGGAGGGGTGGACGGGGAAGATTTCTTT.

Details on this clonotype: Since the CDR3 does not end with the conserved phenylalanine or tryptophan, this likely comes from a read error. V gene TRBV19 combines with J gene TRBJ1-2; 10 nucleotides line up with TRBD1. Looked up from germline, CDR1 is LNHDA and CDR2 is SQIVND (reference sequence). V trimming: 9 bases; J trimming: 7 bases; junction bases outside the gene matches: 11. CDR3 length: 14 residues. CDR3 protein: CASTPEDRGAGYTI. In DNA, the CDR3 is TGTGCCAGCACCCCTGAGGACAGGGGGGCTGGCTACACCATA.

This clonotype occurred many times. V is TRBV7-2 and J is TRBJ1-1, with D possibly matching TRBD1 (5 bases). CDR3 length: 14 residues. Trimming removed 2 bases at V and 2 bases at J, with 9 bases between. CDR1 is SGHTA and CDR2 is FQGNSA in the germline V gene. Written as DNA, the CDR3 is TGTGCCAGCAGCTTACGGGACGGAAACACTGAAGCTTTCTTT. This sequence encodes CASSLRDGNTEAFF.

V gene TRBV5-6 combines with J gene TRBJ2-7, with D perhaps TRBD1 (5 bases). The CDR3 totals 14 residues. Germline CDR1 and CDR2: SGHDT and YYEEEE. Trimming took 6 bases from V and 3 from J, leaving 16 bases between them. The CDR3 spells CASKSAVGLYEQYV. In DNA form, the CDR3 reads TGTGCCAGCAAGTCCGCGGTGGGGCTCTACGAGCAGTACGTC.

The sample holds one count of this clonotype. The CDR3 reads CSASGLAGMGNEQYF. The CDR3 DNA reads as TGCAGTGCTAGTGGACTAGCGGGGATGGGCAACGAGCAGTACTTC. The chain combines TRBV20-1 with TRBJ2-7, with 12 bases lining up with TRBD2. The CDR3 spans 15 residues. Germline values: CDR1 DFQATT, CDR2 SNEGSKA (reference sequence). V gave up 3 bases and J gave up 5 bases; unmatched junction bases: 8.

For this clonotype: The germline gene is not matched at one end of the junction; a read error may be the cause. The chain links TRBV5-1 to TRBJ2-1, with D possibly being TRBD1 (6 bases). This CDR3 is 16 amino acids long. In germline, CDR1 is SGHRS, CDR2 YFSETQ. As DNA, the CDR3 is TGTGCCAGCAGCTTAAATCTAGAGGGGGACTACAATGAGCAGTTCTTC. Amino acids: CASSLNLEGDYNEQFF.

This clonotype came up many times. The CDR3 region is CASSLGQLSTDTQYF. The CDR3, as DNA: TGCGCCAGCAGCTTGGGGCAGCTCAGCACAGATACGCAGTATTTT. The rearrangement joins TRBV5-1 to TRBJ2-3; D unresolved. Trimming took 0 bases from V and 0 from J, leaving 8 bases between them. This CDR3 contains 15 residues. Germline V lookup: CDR1 SGHRS, CDR2 YFSETQ.

The rearrangement uses TRBV5-1 and TRBJ1-1; D ambiguous. Trimming left V 4 bases short and J 7 bases short, with 17 bases between. Germline assignment: CDR1 SGHRS and CDR2 YFSETQ. This CDR3 spans 14 amino acids. The CDR3: CASSPDTKNDEAFF. DNA of the CDR3: TGCGCCAGCAGCCCCGACACGAAGAATGATGAAGCTTTCTTT.

This rearrangement joins TRBV20-1 to TRBJ1-2, with TRBD1 as a possible D gene (5 bases). CDR1 and CDR2 (germline): DFQATT, SNEGSKA (reference sequence). V was pared by 5 bases and J by 5 bases, with 15 bases between. The CDR3 runs 13 residues. CDR3 loop: CSADPGRLYGYTF. CDR3 coding DNA: TGCAGTGCTGACCCGGGACGCCTTTATGGCTACACCTTC.

This clonotype came up many times. The chain employs TRBV6-1 and TRBJ1-1; 7 nucleotides match TRBD1. Germline V lookup: CDR1 MNHNS, CDR2 SASEGT. V lost 6 bases and J lost 4; bases outside the gene matches: 8. The CDR3 spans 14 residues. The CDR3 protein is CASSSGGDGTEAFF. The CDR3 DNA reads TGTGCCAGCAGCTCAGGGGGTGATGGCACTGAAGCTTTCTTT.

This clonotype was seen ten or more times. The rearrangement joins TRBV7-2 to TRBJ2-7; D unresolved. Germline CDR1 and CDR2: SGHTA and FQGNSA. V was shortened by 5 bases and J by 0 bases, with 5 bases between the two germline ends. This CDR3 has 12 amino acids. This chain's CDR3 is CASSPNSYEQYF. The DNA of the CDR3 is TGTGCCAGCAGCCCGAACTCCTACGAGCAGTACTTC.

The V call is TRBV4-2, the J call TRBJ2-3; D may be TRBD1 (6 bases). This CDR3 comprises 19 residues. Germline lookup yields CDR1 LGHNA and CDR2 YNFKEQ. The V end was cut by 0 bases, the J end by 0 bases, with 19 bases between. CDR3 loop: CASSQDDPGWTASTDTQYF. In nucleotides, the CDR3 is TGTGCCAGCAGCCAAGATGATCCCGGGTGGACAGCTAGCACAGATACGCAGTATTTT.

This clonotype was seen many times. The chain combines TRBV18 with TRBJ2-7; 7 bases match TRBD1. CDR3 length: 13 residues. With V trimmed by 8 bases and J by 0 bases, 4 bases remained unmatched. Germline lookup yields CDR1 KGHSH and CDR2 LQKENI. CDR3 nucleotides: TGTGCCAGCAAGGACAGGCACTCCTACGAGCAGTACTTC. It translates to CASKDRHSYEQYF.

The V call is TRBV11-1, the J call TRBJ1-6; D gene ambiguous. CDR3 size: 12 residues. The V gene's germline CDR1 is SGHAT and CDR2 FQDESV (reference sequence). Trimming stripped 1 base from V and 14 bases from J, with 9 bases between. Here the CDR3 DNA reads TGTGCCAGCAGCTTAGAGATCTTCGCCCTCCACTTT. Amino acids: CASSLEIFALHF.

In this sample, this clonotype turned up many times. Compared with germline, one end of the junction differs, possibly owing to a read error. V and J are TRBV5-6 and TRBJ2-7; possibly TRBD1 or TRBD2 for D (5 bases each). The germline CDR1 and CDR2 sequences are SGHDT and YYEEEE. The CDR3 runs 14 residues. CDR3 in amino acids: CASSWGTRSSEQYF. DNA for the CDR3: TGTGCCAGCAGCTGGGGGACCCGATCCTCCGAGCAGTACTTC. The entire variable domain, with the rest obtained from reference TRBV5-6 and TRBJ2-7, is as follows: DAGVTQSPTHLIKTRGQQVTLRCSPKSGHDTVSWYQQALGQGPQFIFQYYEEEERQRGNFPDRFSGHQFPNYSSELNVNALLLGDSALYLCASSWGTRSSEQYFGPGTRLTVT.

Regarding this clonotype: No DNA is shown, since the ends of the CDR3 on it are uncertain; the CDR3 is the one TCRdb lists. The V and J genes are TRBV19 and TRBJ1-6. The germline CDR1 and CDR2 sequences are LNHDA and SQIVND (reference sequence). The CDR3 totals 17 residues, both ends included. Here the CDR3 reads CASSWGEALYVQYFGHF.